What follows are 21 T cell receptor beta chains derived from one specimen sequenced in a study of T cell repertoires in cytomegalovirus infection. MiXCR was run by TCRdb on the reads, yielding one entry per CDR3 protein. The sample consists of 630,000 or so distinct CDR3 sequences, less than 25% of them appearing once. Specimen: CD8+ T cells from PBMCs. These receptors originate from a human donor in good health (CMV status not recorded). Some clones in this sample may be carry-over from other donors' samples.

This clonotype was counted ten times or more. CDR3 bases: TGTGCCAGCAGCGTTTGGAACAGGGAGCAAGAGACCCAGTACTTC. Encoded protein: CASSVWNREQETQYF. This chain joins TRBV7-6 and TRBJ2-5; D is possibly TRBD1 (6 bases). The CDR3 extends over 15 amino acids. Germline V gene lookup returns CDR1 SGHVS and CDR2 FNYEAQ. The V gene lost 5 bases and the J gene lost 2 bases, with 15 bases spanning the gap. Combining the CDR3 with reference TRBV7-6 and TRBJ2-5 gives the whole variable domain GAGVSQSPRYKVTKRGQDVALRCDPISGHVSLYWYRQALGQGPEFLTYFNYEAQQDKSGLPNDRFSAERPEGSISTLTIQRTEQRDSAMYRCASSVWNREQETQYFGPGTRLLVL.

The chain has TRBV10-3 and TRBJ2-7, with D tentatively TRBD2 (5 bases). The V gene lost 3 bases and the J gene lost 2 bases, with 8 bases spanning the gap. The CDR3 spans 13 residues. CDR1 and CDR2 from the germline V gene are ENHRY and SYGVKD. CDR3 loop: CAISEGLAYEQYV. The DNA for the CDR3 is TGTGCCATCAGTGAAGGACTTGCCTACGAGCAGTACGTC.

A few counts support this clonotype. V gene TRBV6-8 combines with J gene TRBJ2-2, with D hard to call. CDR1 and CDR2 (germline): MNHGY, SAAAGT. Deletions cut 2 bases from V and 6 bases from J, with 13 bases between. The CDR3 loop spans 15 amino acids. This chain's CDR3 is CASSYAVIGPGELFF. CDR3 nucleotide sequence: TGTGCCAGCAGTTACGCAGTGATCGGCCCCGGGGAGCTGTTTTTT.

This clonotype was observed at least ten times. This chain links TRBV28 with TRBJ2-1; TRBD1 matches at 8 bases. Unmatched junction bases numbered 19, after V lost 4 bases and J lost 14 bases. The CDR3 contains 16 residues. CDR1 is MDHEN, CDR2 SYDVKM, per germline. For the CDR3, the DNA is TGTGCCAGCAGTTCCCCCCCGACAGGGGTATGGGAAGGGGAGTTCTTC. Its translation: CASSSPPTGVWEGEFF.

This clonotype was counted ten times or more. The chain recombines TRBV4-1 with TRBJ1-6; D unclear. Trimming removed 0 bases from V and 3 bases from J, with 15 bases in between. Germline CDR1 MGHRA, CDR2 YSYEKL. The CDR3 is made up of 18 amino acids. The CDR3 nucleotides are TGCGCCAGCAGCCAAGACCCCCCCCGGACGATCTATAATTCACCCCTCCACTTT. Amino acids: CASSQDPPRTIYNSPLHF.

This clonotype was observed at least ten times. The chain links TRBV6-5 to TRBJ1-6; 7 positions match TRBD1. This CDR3 has 18 residues. V lost 2 bases to trimming and J lost 0 bases; unmatched junction nucleotides: 7. Germline V gene lookup returns CDR1 MNHEY and CDR2 SVGAGI. Here the CDR3 DNA reads TGTGCCAGCAGTTACAGACGGACAGGAAGCTCCTATAATTCACCCCTCCACTTT. Protein sequence: CASSYRRTGSSYNSPLHF.

Ten or more counts support this clonotype. V usage is TRBV7-2 and J usage is TRBJ1-2, with 7 bases that match TRBD1. The CDR3 loop spans 15 amino acids. Trimming took 3 bases from V and 3 from J; bases not matched to a gene: 7. Germline V gives CDR1 SGHTA, CDR2 FQGNSA. The CDR3 loop reads CASSFPGQNDYGYTF. The DNA for the CDR3 is TGTGCCAGCAGCTTTCCGGGACAGAACGACTATGGCTACACCTTC.

This clonotype was detected a few times. The V call is TRBV7-8, the J call TRBJ2-3; tentatively, D is TRBD2 (7 bases). The CDR3 contains 14 residues. Germline V gives CDR1 SGHVS, CDR2 FQNEAQ. V was cut by 10 bases and J by 4 bases, with 18 bases left in between. The CDR3 region is CATRKGGASDTQYF. The CDR3 nucleotides read TGTGCCACCAGAAAGGGGGGGGCATCAGATACGCAGTATTTT.

This clonotype was detected only once. V gene TRBV13 combines with J gene TRBJ1-1; the D is unclear. The CDR3 is 13 amino acids. Germline lookup yields CDR1 PRHDT and CDR2 FYEKMQ (reference sequence). With 2 bases removed from V and 6 bases from J, the gap between germline ends came to 10 bases. Here the CDR3 DNA reads TGTGCCAGCAGCTTAATACTCAACGCTGAAGCTTTCTTT. Encoded protein: CASSLILNAEAFF.

The V and J genes are TRBV2 and TRBJ1-5; maybe TRBD1 (6 bases). Trimming pared 8 bases from V and 1 base from J, leaving 12 bases between. Germline CDR1 and CDR2: SNHLY and FYNNEI. This CDR3 has 14 amino acids. The CDR3 DNA is TGTGCCAGCCTGGGGGGGGCCAGCAATCAGCCCCAGCATTTT. Protein sequence: CASLGGASNQPQHF. Using reference TRBV2 and TRBJ1-5 for the parts outside the CDR3, the full variable domain is EPEVTQTPSHQVTQMGQEVILRCVPISNHLYFYWYRQILGQKVEFLVSFYNNEISEKSEIFDDQFSVERPDGSNFTLKIRSTKLEDSAMYFCASLGGASNQPQHFGDGTRLSIL.

Concerning this clonotype itself: A read error is possible here, since a much larger clone lies one base away. The chain carries TRBV7-6 and TRBJ1-1; 8 bases map to TRBD1. Germline CDR1 and CDR2: SGHVS and FNYEAQ. This CDR3 spans 15 amino acids. CDR3 amino acids: CASTPTGAMSTEASF. The CDR3 DNA is TGTGCCAGCACCCCGACAGGGGCTATGAGCACTGAAGCTTCCTTT.

The rearrangement uses TRBV6-1 and TRBJ1-1; TRBD1 matches at 7 bases. J lost 6 bases, V lost 1 base, and 8 bases had no gene match. Looked up from germline, CDR1 is MNHNS and CDR2 is SASEGT. The CDR3 has 15 amino acids. The DNA of the CDR3 is TGTGCCAGCAGTGAAGGCTTGACAGGGTGGCCTGAAGCTTTCTTT. Protein: CASSEGLTGWPEAFF.

Concerning this clonotype itself: A much bigger clone sits one base away, suggesting this may be a read error. The gene calls are TRBV25-1 and TRBJ2-3; 8 nucleotides match TRBD1. Germline values: CDR1 MGHDK, CDR2 SYGVNS. The CDR3 contains 17 residues. CDR3 amino acids: CVSSEYFPGGIADTQYF. The CDR3 region has the DNA TGTGTCAGCAGTGAATATTTTCCAGGGGGCATCGCAGATACGCAGTATTTT.

The rearrangement links TRBV29-1 to TRBJ2-1; D is undetermined. Germline-derived CDR1 and CDR2 are SQVTM and ANQGSEA. Between the trimmed V and J ends, which lost 5 bases and 5 bases, there was a span of 7 bases. CDR3 length equals 11 residues. DNA for the CDR3: TGCAGCGTTCCGAACGACAATGAGCAGTTCTTC. This encodes CSVPNDNEQFF.

The chain combines TRBV3-1 with TRBJ2-3, with TRBD2 matching over 8 bases. With V trimmed by 1 base and J by 6 bases, 3 bases remained unmatched. The germline CDR1 and CDR2 sequences are LGHDT and YNNKEL (reference sequence). This CDR3 has 14 residues. As DNA, the CDR3 is TGTGCCAGCAGCCAAGCGGGAGGGGGGGATACGCAGTATTTT. Protein: CASSQAGGGDTQYF.

This clonotype has a single count. A much more abundant neighbour one base away suggests this may be a read error. The genes are TRBV7-2 and TRBJ2-1; tentative D call: TRBD1 (5 bases). The germline gives CDR1 SGHTA, CDR2 FQGNSA. The length of the CDR3 is 17 residues. V was shortened by 2 bases and J by 1 base, with 15 bases between the two germline ends. The DNA for the CDR3 is TGTGCCAGCAGCTTAAATCGACCTCAGGGTTCCTACAATGAGCAGTTCTTC. Translated: CASSLNRPQGSYNEQFF. The entire variable domain, with the rest obtained from reference TRBV7-2 and TRBJ2-1, is as follows: GAGVSQSPSNKVTEKGKDVELRCDPISGHTALYWYRQSLGQGLEFLIYFQGNSAPDKSGLPSDRFSAERTGGSVSTLTIQRTQQEDSAVYLCASSLNRPQGSYNEQFFGPGTRLTVL.

As concerns this clonotype: Since a much larger clone is just one base distant, this may be a read error. The chain recombines TRBV28 with TRBJ2-7, with a weak D call TRBD2 (5 bases). The V gene lost 3 bases and the J gene lost 2 bases, with 11 bases spanning the gap. Germline-derived CDR1 and CDR2 are MDHEN and SYDVKM. This CDR3 region has 14 residues. The CDR3 reads CASSFARATYEQYV. CDR3 DNA sequence: TGTGCCAGCAGTTTCGCGAGGGCTACCTACGAGCAGTACGTC.

A remark on this clonotype: A much bigger clone sits one base away, suggesting this may be a read error. The chain couples TRBV7-6 to TRBJ2-5, with 7 nucleotides matching TRBD1. The CDR3 loop spans 15 amino acids. Germline trimming cut 6 bases from V and 5 bases from J; bases unmatched to any gene: 12. Germline V CDR1 and CDR2: SGHVS, FNYEAQ. The CDR3 reads CASSQTGEYSETQYF. Written as DNA, the CDR3 is TGTGCCAGCAGTCAAACAGGGGAGTACAGTGAGACCCAGTACTTC.

This clonotype was detected only a few times. The chain joins TRBV4-1 to TRBJ2-1, with D perhaps being TRBD1 or TRBD2 (5 bases each). The CDR3 is 12 amino acids. V was cut by 2 bases and J by 10 bases, with 9 bases left in between. CDR1 and CDR2 (germline): MGHRA, YSYEKL. DNA of the CDR3: TGCGCCAGCAGCCAACCCAGGGACGAGCAGTTCTTC. Translated, it gives CASSQPRDEQFF.

This chain joins TRBV5-4 and TRBJ2-7; D is ambiguous. Germline lookup yields CDR1 SGHNT and CDR2 YYREEE (reference sequence). The CDR3 extends over 13 amino acids. Trimming left V 0 bases short and J 3 bases short, with 7 bases between. The CDR3 coding sequence is TGTGCCAGCAGCTTGGACGGTCTCTACGAGCAGTACTTC. Amino acids: CASSLDGLYEQYF. Using reference TRBV5-4 and TRBJ2-7 for the parts outside the CDR3, the full variable domain is ETGVTQSPTHLIKTRGQQVTLRCSSQSGHNTVSWYQQALGQGPQFIFQYYREEENGRGNFPPRFSGLQFPNYSSELNVNALELDDSALYLCASSLDGLYEQYFGPGTRLTVT.

The chain is built from TRBV25-1 and TRBJ2-7; TRBD2 matches 9 bases. The V gene's germline CDR1 is MGHDK and CDR2 SYGVNS. The ends lost 0 bases at V and 2 bases at J; junction bases unmatched: 11. CDR3 size: 18 residues. CDR3 nucleotides: TGTGCCAGCAGTGAATATTTTGCGGGGGGGGACGGAACCTACGAGCAGTACTTC. Its protein is CASSEYFAGGDGTYEQYF.